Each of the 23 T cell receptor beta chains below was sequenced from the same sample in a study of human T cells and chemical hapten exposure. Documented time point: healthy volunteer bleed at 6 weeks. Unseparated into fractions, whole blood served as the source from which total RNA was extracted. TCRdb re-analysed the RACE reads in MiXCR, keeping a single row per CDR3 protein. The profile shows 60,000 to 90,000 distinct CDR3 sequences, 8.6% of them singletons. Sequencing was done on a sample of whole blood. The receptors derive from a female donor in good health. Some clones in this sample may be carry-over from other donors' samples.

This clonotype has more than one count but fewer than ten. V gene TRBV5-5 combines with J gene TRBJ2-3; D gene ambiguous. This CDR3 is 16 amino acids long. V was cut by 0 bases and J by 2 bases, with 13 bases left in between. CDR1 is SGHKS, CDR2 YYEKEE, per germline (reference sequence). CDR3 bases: TGTGCCAGCAGCTTGGTTGGCAGTACCTACACAGATACGCAGTATTTT. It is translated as CASSLVGSTYTDTQYF.

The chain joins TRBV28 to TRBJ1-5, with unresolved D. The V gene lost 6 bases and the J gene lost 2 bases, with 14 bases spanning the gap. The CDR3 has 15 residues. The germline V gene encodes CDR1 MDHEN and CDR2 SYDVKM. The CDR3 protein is CASSSTKPGNQPQHF. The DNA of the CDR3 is TGTGCCAGCAGCTCGACCAAACCGGGCAATCAGCCCCAGCATTTT. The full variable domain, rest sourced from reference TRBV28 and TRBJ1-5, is DVKVTQSSRYLVKRTGEKVFLECVQDMDHENMFWYRQDPGLGLRLIYFSYDVKMKEKGDIPEGYSVSREKKERFSLILESASTNQTSMYLCASSSTKPGNQPQHFGDGTRLSIL.

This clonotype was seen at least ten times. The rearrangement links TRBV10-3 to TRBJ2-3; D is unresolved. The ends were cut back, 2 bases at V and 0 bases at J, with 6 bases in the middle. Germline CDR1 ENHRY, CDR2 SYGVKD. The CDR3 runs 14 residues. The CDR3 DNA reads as TGTGCCATCAGTGAGGGCCATAGCACAGATACGCAGTATTTT. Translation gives CAISEGHSTDTQYF.

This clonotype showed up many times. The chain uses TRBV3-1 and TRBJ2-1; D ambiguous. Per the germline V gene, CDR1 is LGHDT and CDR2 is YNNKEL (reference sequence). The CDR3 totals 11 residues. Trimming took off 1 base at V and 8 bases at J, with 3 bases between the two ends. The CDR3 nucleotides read TGTGCCAGCAGCCAAGTCCATGAGCAGTTCTTC. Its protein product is CASSQVHEQFF.

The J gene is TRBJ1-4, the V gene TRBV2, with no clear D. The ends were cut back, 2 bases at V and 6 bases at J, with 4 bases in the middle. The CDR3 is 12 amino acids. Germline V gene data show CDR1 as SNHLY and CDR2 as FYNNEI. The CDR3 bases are TGTGCCAGCAGTGAATTGGATGAAAAACTGTTTTTT. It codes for CASSELDEKLFF.

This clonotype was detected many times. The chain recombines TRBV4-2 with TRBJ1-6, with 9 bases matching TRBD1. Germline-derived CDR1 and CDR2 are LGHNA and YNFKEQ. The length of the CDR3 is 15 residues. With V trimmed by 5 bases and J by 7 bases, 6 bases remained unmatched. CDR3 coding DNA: TGTGCCAGCAGCGGGGGACAGGGTCTCAATTCACCCCTCCACTTT. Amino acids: CASSGGQGLNSPLHF.

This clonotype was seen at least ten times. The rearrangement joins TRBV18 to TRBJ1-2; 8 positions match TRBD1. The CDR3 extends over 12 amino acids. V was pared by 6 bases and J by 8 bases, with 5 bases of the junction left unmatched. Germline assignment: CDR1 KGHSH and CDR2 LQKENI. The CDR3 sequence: CASSGTGGGYTF. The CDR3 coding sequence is TGTGCCAGCTCCGGCACAGGGGGAGGCTACACCTTC.

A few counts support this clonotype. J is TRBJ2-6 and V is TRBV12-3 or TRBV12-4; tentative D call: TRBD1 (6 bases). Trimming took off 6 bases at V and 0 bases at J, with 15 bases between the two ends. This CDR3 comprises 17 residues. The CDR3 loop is CASSRGQTGSGANVLTF. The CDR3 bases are TGTGCCAGCAGCCGAGGGCAGACAGGCTCTGGGGCCAACGTCCTGACTTTC.

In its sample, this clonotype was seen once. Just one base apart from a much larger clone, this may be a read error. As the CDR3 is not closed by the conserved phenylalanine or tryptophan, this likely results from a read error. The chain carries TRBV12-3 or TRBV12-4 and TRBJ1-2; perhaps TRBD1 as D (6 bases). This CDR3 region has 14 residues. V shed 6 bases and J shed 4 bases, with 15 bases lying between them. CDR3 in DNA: TGTGCCAGCAGGCCCGGGGGGGCGGGCTATGGCTACACCCTC. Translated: CASRPGGAGYGYTL.

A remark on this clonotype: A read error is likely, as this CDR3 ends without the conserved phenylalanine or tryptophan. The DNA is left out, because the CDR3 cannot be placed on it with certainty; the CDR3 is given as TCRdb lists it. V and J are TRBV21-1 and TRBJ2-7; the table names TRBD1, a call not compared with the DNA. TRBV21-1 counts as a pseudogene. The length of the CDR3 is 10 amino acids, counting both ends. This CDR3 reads CASSKGQGRI.

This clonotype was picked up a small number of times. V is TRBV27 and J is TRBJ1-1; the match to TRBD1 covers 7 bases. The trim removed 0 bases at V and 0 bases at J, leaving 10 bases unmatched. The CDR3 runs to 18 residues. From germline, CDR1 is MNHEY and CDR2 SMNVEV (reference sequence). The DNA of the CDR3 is TGTGCCAGCAGTTTATCCCCACCGGGACAGATCATGAACACTGAAGCTTTCTTT. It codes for CASSLSPPGQIMNTEAFF.

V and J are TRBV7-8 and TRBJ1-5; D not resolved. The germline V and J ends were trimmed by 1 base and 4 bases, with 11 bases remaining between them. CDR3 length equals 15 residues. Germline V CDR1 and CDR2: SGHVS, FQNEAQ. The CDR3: CASSLVSSGNQPQHF. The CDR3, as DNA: TGTGCCAGCAGCTTAGTCTCTTCTGGGAATCAGCCCCAGCATTTT.

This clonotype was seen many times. The CDR3 protein is CATSDLLRGSSNQPQHF. For the CDR3, the DNA is TGTGCCACCAGTGATTTGCTTAGGGGAAGTAGCAATCAGCCCCAGCATTTT. This chain links TRBV24-1 with TRBJ1-5; a possible D gene is TRBD1 (5 bases). From germline, CDR1 is KGHDR and CDR2 SFDVKD. The CDR3 consists of 17 residues. The V and J ends lost 0 bases and 0 bases respectively, with 11 bases between them.

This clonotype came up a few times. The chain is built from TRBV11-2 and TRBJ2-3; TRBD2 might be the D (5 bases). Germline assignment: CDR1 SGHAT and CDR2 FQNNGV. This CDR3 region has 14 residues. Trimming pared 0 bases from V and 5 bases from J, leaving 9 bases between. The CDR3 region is CASSLDLGGDTQYF. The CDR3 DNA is TGTGCCAGCAGCTTAGATCTTGGAGGAGATACGCAGTATTTT.

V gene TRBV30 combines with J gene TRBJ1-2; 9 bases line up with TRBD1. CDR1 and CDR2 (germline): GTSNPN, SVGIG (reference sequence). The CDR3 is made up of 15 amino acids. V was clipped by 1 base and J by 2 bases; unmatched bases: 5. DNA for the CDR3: TGTGCCTGGAGTGCCCTGGGACAGGGCAACTATGGCTACACCTTC. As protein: CAWSALGQGNYGYTF.

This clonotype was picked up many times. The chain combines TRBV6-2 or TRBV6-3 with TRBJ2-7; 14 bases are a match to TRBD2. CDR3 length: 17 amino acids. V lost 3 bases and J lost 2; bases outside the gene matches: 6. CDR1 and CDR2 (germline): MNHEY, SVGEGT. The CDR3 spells CASSYGLAGGETYEQYF. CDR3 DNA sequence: TGTGCCAGCAGTTATGGACTAGCGGGGGGCGAAACCTACGAGCAGTACTTC.

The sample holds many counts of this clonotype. The DNA for the CDR3 is TGTGCCATCAGTGAGTCAACAGGGGCCCTGTTGAATGGCTACACCTTC. Translating gives CAISESTGALLNGYTF. The rearrangement uses TRBV10-3 and TRBJ1-2; TRBD1 aligns across 7 bases. V trimming: 0 bases; J trimming: 6 bases; junction bases outside the gene matches: 10. Germline V gives CDR1 ENHRY, CDR2 SYGVKD. The CDR3 has 16 residues.

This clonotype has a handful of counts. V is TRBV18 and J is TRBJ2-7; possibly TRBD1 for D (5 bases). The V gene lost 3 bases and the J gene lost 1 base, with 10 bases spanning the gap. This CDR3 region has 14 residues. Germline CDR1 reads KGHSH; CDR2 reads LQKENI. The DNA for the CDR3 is TGTGCCAGCTCACCGGGGCACGGATCCTACGAGCAGTACTTC. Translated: CASSPGHGSYEQYF.

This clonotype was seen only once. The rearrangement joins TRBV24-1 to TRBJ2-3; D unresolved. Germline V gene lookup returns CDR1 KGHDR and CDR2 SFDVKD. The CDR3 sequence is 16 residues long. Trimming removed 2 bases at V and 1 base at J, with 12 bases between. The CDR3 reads CATSDYVVEGTDTQYF. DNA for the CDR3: TGTGCCACCAGTGATTATGTTGTAGAAGGCACAGATACGCAGTATTTT.

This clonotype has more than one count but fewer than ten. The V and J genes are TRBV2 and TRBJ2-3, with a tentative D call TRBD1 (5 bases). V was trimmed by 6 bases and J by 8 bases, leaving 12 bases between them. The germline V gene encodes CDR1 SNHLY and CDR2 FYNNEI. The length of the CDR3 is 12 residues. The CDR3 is CASRVTATTQYF. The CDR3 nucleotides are TGTGCCAGCAGGGTGACAGCCACTACGCAGTATTTT.

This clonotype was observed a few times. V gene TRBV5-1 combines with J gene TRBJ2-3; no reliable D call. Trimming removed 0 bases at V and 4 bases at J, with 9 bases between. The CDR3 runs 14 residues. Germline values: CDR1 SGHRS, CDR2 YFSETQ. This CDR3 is CASSLETDADTQYF. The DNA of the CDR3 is TGCGCCAGCAGCTTGGAAACAGACGCAGATACGCAGTATTTT.

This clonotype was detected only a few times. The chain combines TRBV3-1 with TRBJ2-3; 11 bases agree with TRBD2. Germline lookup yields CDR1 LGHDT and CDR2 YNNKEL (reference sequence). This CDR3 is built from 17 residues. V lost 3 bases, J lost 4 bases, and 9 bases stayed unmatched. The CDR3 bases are TGTGCCAGCAGCCACGGGCTACTAGCGGGGGACGCAGATACGCAGTATTTT. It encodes CASSHGLLAGDADTQYF.

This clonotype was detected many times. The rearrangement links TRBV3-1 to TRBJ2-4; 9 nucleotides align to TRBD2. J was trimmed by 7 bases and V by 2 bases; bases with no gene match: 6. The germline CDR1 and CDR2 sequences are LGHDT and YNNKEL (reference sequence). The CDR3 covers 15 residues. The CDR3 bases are TGTGCCAGCAGCCAAATAGGGACTAGCAAGAACATTCAGTACTTC. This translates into CASSQIGTSKNIQYF.